What follows is one T cell receptor beta chain and its context. Method: immunoSEQ multiplex PCR; TCRdb's copy keeps in-frame clones and lacks some. The sample has 95,000 to 130,000 clones, just over 90% seen once. This sample is part of a study of T cell clones after liver transplantation. The CDR3 spans 13 residues. The germline CDR1 and CDR2 sequences are MNHEY and SVGAGI. Trimming pared 7 bases from V and 4 bases from J, leaving 10 bases between. The specimen was CD4+ T cells from blood, collected 12 months after liver transplant. The TCR was taken from a human patient who received a liver transplant. Certain T cells may be donor cells from the graft. The chain is built from TRBV6-5 and TRBJ2-2; no clear D. CDR3 loop: CASTPDTTGELFF. CDR3 coding DNA: TGTGCCAGCACCCCCGATACCACCGGGGAGCTGTTTTTT.